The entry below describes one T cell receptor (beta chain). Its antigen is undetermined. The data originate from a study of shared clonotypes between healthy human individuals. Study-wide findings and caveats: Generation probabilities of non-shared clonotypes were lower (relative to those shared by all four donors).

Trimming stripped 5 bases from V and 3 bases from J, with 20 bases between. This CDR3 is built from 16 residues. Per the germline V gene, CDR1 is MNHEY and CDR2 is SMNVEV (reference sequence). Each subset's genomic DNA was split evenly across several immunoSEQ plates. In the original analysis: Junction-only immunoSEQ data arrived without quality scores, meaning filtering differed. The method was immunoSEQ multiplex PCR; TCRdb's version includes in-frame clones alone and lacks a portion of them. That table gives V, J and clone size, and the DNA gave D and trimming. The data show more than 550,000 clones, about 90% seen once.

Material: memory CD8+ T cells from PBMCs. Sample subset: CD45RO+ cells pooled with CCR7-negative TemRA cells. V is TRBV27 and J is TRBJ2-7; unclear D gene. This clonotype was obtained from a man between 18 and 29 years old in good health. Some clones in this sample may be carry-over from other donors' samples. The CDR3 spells CASSHNPGRGFYEQYF. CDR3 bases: TGTGCCAGCAGTCACAACCCTGGGCGTGGATTCTACGAGCAGTACTTC.